The sequence of this T cell receptor (beta chain) was determined in a study of beta chain features in type 1 diabetes. Regarding the study as a whole: A moderate, significant TCRB CDR3 shortening appeared in type 1 diabetes across four CD4+ subsets.

This clone has only a few counts. Its antigen is undetermined. The CDR3 is 16 amino acids. CDR1 is SGHDN, CDR2 FVKESK, per germline. The germline V and J ends were trimmed by 1 base and 7 bases, with 16 bases remaining between them. The investigators reverse transcribed all of the isolated RNA, so they sequenced expressed TCRB transcripts. Sequencing was performed with immunoSEQ multiplex PCR; in TCRdb, only in-frame clones are kept and a portion is missing. This repertoire shows 60,000 or so clones, roughly 52% found once; its top ten account for around 2.5%. The chain links TRBV14 to TRBJ2-2; D may be TRBD2 (5 bases). This receptor was obtained from a woman aged 40 to 50 with type 1 diabetes. Specimen: Tregs from blood. DNA of the CDR3: TGTGCCAGCAGCCAAGTGGCCGGGGAGTTTGGCGGGGAGCTGTTTTTT. This sequence encodes CASSQVAGEFGGELFF.